The text below deals with one TCR beta chain. Per germline, CDR1 KGHSH and CDR2 LQKENI. CDR3 size: 15 residues. The V and J ends lost 6 bases and 4 bases, in that order; junction bases with no gene match: 6. These data come from a study of blood T cell repertoires in COVID-19. Sequencing used immunoSEQ multiplex PCR; TCRdb keeps in-frame clones, though not all of them. The sample has 380,000 or so clones, around 89% seen once; the top ten hold 0.9% to 1%. Sequencing was performed on PBMCs or T cells enriched from blood (not recorded which). The TCR sequence derives from a woman between 25 and 40 years old with acute COVID-19. The chain links TRBV18 to TRBJ2-1; 10 bases agree with TRBD1. This chain's CDR3 is CASSAGTGVYNEQFF. CDR3 sequence (DNA): TGTGCCAGCTCGGCAGGGACAGGGGTTTACAATGAGCAGTTCTTC.